The T cell receptor (beta chain) under discussion was sequenced for a study of cytomegalovirus exposure and HLA in healthy donors. Turning to this clone: Its antigen remains unidentified.

This CDR3 has 14 residues. The ends lost 6 bases at V and 5 bases at J; junction bases unmatched: 4. CDR1 and CDR2 from the germline V gene are MDHEN and SYDVKM. 60 Vbeta and 13 Jbeta primers were used in PCR. Generated by immunoSEQ multiplex PCR, the TCRdb table keeps only in-frame clones and is missing some. Among more than 20,000 clones listed, about 70% were seen once. General study results and limits: As a later analysis revealed, the rate of TCR association differed by HLA locus, with DRB1 most and HLA-C fewest.

The donors were healthy bone marrow donors. The chain carries TRBV28 and TRBJ1-6; 7 bases match TRBD1. The sequence was collected from a woman in her forties or fifties in good health and CMV-seronegative. Sample: PBMCs. DNA for the CDR3: TGTGCCAGCAGACGGGACAGAAATAATTCACCCCTCCACTTT. Its translation: CASRRDRNNSPLHF.